The 12 T cell receptor beta chains below all came from one sample that was sequenced in a study of T cell repertoires in aging, cancer and after chemotherapy. Multiplex touch-down PCR with TRB-A/B primers amplified rearranged V-D-J TRB sequences. TCRdb re-analysed the multiplex PCR reads in MiXCR, keeping a single row per CDR3 protein. Of more than 15,000 distinct CDR3 sequences listed, 45% to 55% are singletons. TCR beta rearrangements were amplified from peripheral blood genomic DNA. Sequencing was done on a sample of blood. The receptors stem from a human donor in good health.

The V and J genes are TRBV12-3 or TRBV12-4 and TRBJ2-7; possible D gene TRBD2, 6 bases. The germline V and J ends were trimmed by 10 bases and 0 bases, with 10 bases remaining between them. The CDR3 spans 12 residues. CDR3 amino acids: CATGGSSYEQYF. In DNA, the CDR3 is TGTGCCACCGGAGGGAGCTCCTACGAGCAGTACTTC.

This chain links TRBV12-3 or TRBV12-4 with TRBJ1-5, with 7 bases identical to TRBD1. J was trimmed by 3 bases and V by 2 bases; bases with no gene match: 4. The CDR3 sequence is 15 residues long. For the CDR3, the DNA is TGTGCCAGCAGTTTATACAGGGGACTCAATCAGCCCCAGCATTTT. This translates into CASSLYRGLNQPQHF.

Only a few counts were recorded for this clonotype. V is TRBV27 and J is TRBJ2-1, with 9 bases that match TRBD1. V trimming: 8 bases; J trimming: 9 bases; junction bases outside the gene matches: 14. CDR1 is MNHEY, CDR2 SMNVEV, per germline (reference sequence). The CDR3 length is 15 residues. The DNA of the CDR3 is TGTGCCAGCGGCACCGGGACAGGGAGAATGTTTGAGCAGTTCTTC. Its translation is CASGTGTGRMFEQFF.

The chain employs TRBV6-1 and TRBJ2-1; 10 bases match TRBD1. Germline lookup yields CDR1 MNHNS and CDR2 SASEGT. With 7 bases clipped from V and 0 bases from J, the junction kept 6 bases outside the gene matches. The CDR3 contains 16 residues. The CDR3 DNA is TGTGCCAGCATGGGGGGACAGGGGAGCTCCTACAATGAGCAGTTCTTC. Its protein product is CASMGGQGSSYNEQFF.

The rearrangement links TRBV11-1 to TRBJ1-3; D remains ambiguous. The CDR3 extends over 17 amino acids. The V end lost 3 bases, the J end lost 0 bases, and 15 bases lay between the germline ends. Per germline, CDR1 SGHAT and CDR2 FQDESV (reference sequence). The DNA for the CDR3 is TGTGCCAGCAGCTTCTCGGAGTATTCATCCTCTGGAAACACCATATATTTT. It encodes CASSFSEYSSSGNTIYF.

The chain uses TRBV20-1 and TRBJ2-7, with D possibly being TRBD1 (7 bases). Germline lookup yields CDR1 DFQATT and CDR2 SNEGSKA (reference sequence). Trimming removed 0 bases at V and 3 bases at J, with 15 bases between. This CDR3 is 15 amino acids long. CDR3 in DNA: TGCAGTGCTAGAGATCGGCGGGGACAGAGCTACGAGCAGTACTTC. Protein sequence: CSARDRRGQSYEQYF.

This clonotype has more than one count but fewer than ten. This sequence joins TRBV19 and TRBJ2-7, with D tentatively TRBD2 (5 bases). The CDR3 runs 14 residues. The V gene's germline CDR1 is LNHDA and CDR2 SQIVND (reference sequence). V was cut by 5 bases and J by 0 bases, with 11 bases left in between. CDR3 in DNA: TGTGCCAGTAGTTCGGACTCTTACTCCTACGAGCAGTACTTC. As protein: CASSSDSYSYEQYF.

The genes are TRBV30 and TRBJ2-3, with D possibly TRBD1 on 6 matching bases. The CDR3 runs to 15 residues. Trimming removed 0 bases from V and 0 bases from J, with 10 bases in between. Germline-derived CDR1 and CDR2 are GTSNPN and SVGIG (reference sequence). Here the CDR3 reads CAWSVGTPSTDTQYF. CDR3 nucleotides: TGTGCCTGGAGTGTAGGGACACCGAGCACAGATACGCAGTATTTT. Complete variable domain (other parts from reference TRBV30 and TRBJ2-3): SQTIHQWPATLVQPVGSPLSLECTVEGTSNPNLYWYRQAAGRGLQLLFYSVGIGQISSEVPQNLSASRPQDRQFILSSKKLLLSDSGFYLCAWSVGTPSTDTQYFGPGTRLTVL.

The gene calls are TRBV19 and TRBJ1-1; D is unclear. Per the germline V gene, CDR1 is LNHDA and CDR2 is SQIVND (reference sequence). The CDR3 has 13 amino acids. Trimming shortened V by 4 bases and J by 1 base, and 7 bases separated the two germline ends. The CDR3 spells CASSTTQNTEAFF. The CDR3, as DNA: TGTGCCAGTAGTACTACACAGAACACTGAAGCTTTCTTT. Filled out from reference TRBV19 and TRBJ1-1, the complete variable domain reads DGGITQSPKYLFRKEGQNVTLSCEQNLNHDAMYWYRQDPGQGLRLIYYSQIVNDFQKGDIAEGYSVSREKKESFPLTVTSAQKNPTAFYLCASSTTQNTEAFFGQGTRLTVV.

The chain employs TRBV19 and TRBJ1-5; D remains unclear. Deletions cut 3 bases from V and 6 bases from J, with 9 bases between. CDR1 LNHDA and CDR2 SQIVND come from the germline V gene (reference sequence). The CDR3 loop spans 13 amino acids. CDR3 coding DNA: TGTGCCAGTAGTATCCCTCCCGGTCAGCCCCAGCATTTT. Protein product: CASSIPPGQPQHF.

This clonotype is classed as medium-sized (0.01 to 0.1%). The chain combines TRBV29-1 with TRBJ2-3; maybe TRBD2 (5 bases). Trimming pared 2 bases from V and 4 bases from J, leaving 7 bases between. Germline values: CDR1 SQVTM, CDR2 ANQGSEA. This CDR3 contains 12 residues. CDR3: CSVEWEPDTQYF. The DNA of the CDR3 is TGCAGCGTTGAATGGGAGCCAGATACGCAGTATTTT.

This clonotype is labeled medium-sized. This rearrangement joins TRBV29-1 to TRBJ2-3; D not resolved. V was clipped by 4 bases and J by 0 bases, with 11 bases between them. Per the germline V gene, CDR1 is SQVTM and CDR2 is ANQGSEA. The CDR3 is 14 residues long. DNA for the CDR3: TGCAGCGTTGGACCGGCGGTTAGCACAGATACGCAGTATTTT. This gives the protein CSVGPAVSTDTQYF.